This T cell receptor beta chain was recovered during a study of blood T cells in healthy people across ages. A second PCR of roughly 7 to 11 cycles used a sample-barcoded 5' primer and a J-beta primer mix. TCRdb reprocessed the 5' RACE reads with MiXCR, giving one entry per CDR3 protein. The sample holds roughly 1.5 million distinct CDR3 sequences; 35% to 45% are singletons and the top ten take about 4%. The CDR3 totals 13 residues. Deletions cut 0 bases from V and 11 bases from J, with 13 bases between. Germline CDR1 LGHNA, CDR2 YNFKEQ. V usage is TRBV4-2 and J usage is TRBJ1-1; a possible D gene is TRBD1 (6 bases). Sequencing was carried out using blood. This TCR was sampled from a woman under 30 in good health. The chain's CDR3 is CASSQDRGEGAFF. The CDR3 region has the DNA TGTGCCAGCAGCCAAGATAGGGGGGAGGGCGCTTTCTTT.